These 10 T cell receptor beta chains share one sample of origin, sequenced in a study of CD8 T cells in Susac syndrome. An input of about 0.5 to 1 ug of RNA was subjected to reverse transcription using random hexamers. In TCRdb, the immunoSEQ multiplex PCR reads were re-called with MiXCR into one record per CDR3 protein. The sample contains under 550,000 distinct CDR3 sequences, around 85% of which appear only once. Sequenced material: CD8+ T cells from PBMCs. Receptors were obtained from a human donor with multiple sclerosis.

This clonotype was seen once. The chain uses TRBV5-1 and TRBJ2-2, with 7 bases lining up with TRBD2. J lost 1 base, V lost 5 bases, and 14 bases had no gene match. This CDR3 spans 18 amino acids. Germline V lookup: CDR1 SGHRS, CDR2 YFSETQ. The CDR3 nucleotides are TGCGCCAGCAGATTACCCACTTCGGGGGGTCTGAACACCGGGGAGCTGTTTTTT. This encodes CASRLPTSGGLNTGELFF.

The chain employs TRBV28 and TRBJ1-1; maybe TRBD1 (5 bases). The ends were cut back, 2 bases at V and 6 bases at J, with 10 bases in the middle. This CDR3 has 13 amino acids. Per germline, CDR1 MDHEN and CDR2 SYDVKM. The CDR3 bases are TGTGCCAGCAGTTTAATTGGGACGCCTGAAGCTTTCTTT. It specifies CASSLIGTPEAFF.

This rearrangement joins TRBV14 to TRBJ2-7, with D perhaps TRBD1 or TRBD2 (5 bases each). This CDR3 spans 15 amino acids. Trimming took off 6 bases at V and 6 bases at J, with 21 bases between the two ends. Germline-derived CDR1 and CDR2 are SGHDN and FVKESK. CDR3 amino acids: CASRPRGSPYGEQYF. CDR3 in DNA: TGTGCCAGCAGGCCCCGGGGCTCCCCTTATGGCGAGCAGTACTTC.

CDR3 in amino acids: CASSLYISYEQYF. DNA of the CDR3: TGTGCCAGCAGCTTATACATCTCCTACGAGCAGTACTTC. V is TRBV11-3 and J is TRBJ2-7; D gene ambiguous. The CDR3 has 13 amino acids. Germline loops: CDR1 SGHNT, CDR2 YENEEA. V lost 2 bases and J lost 0, with 5 bases in between.

The V and J genes are TRBV5-5 and TRBJ1-6; D is ambiguous. The V gene's germline CDR1 is SGHKS and CDR2 YYEKEE (reference sequence). Trimming pared 0 bases from V and 2 bases from J, leaving 12 bases between. CDR3 size: 17 residues. CDR3 sequence reads: CASSLVDVATYNSPLHF. CDR3 nucleotide sequence: TGTGCCAGCAGCTTGGTTGATGTGGCTACCTATAATTCACCCCTCCACTTT.

J is TRBJ1-5 and V is TRBV4-1; 7 bases are shared with TRBD1. The CDR3 totals 16 residues. The trim removed 3 bases at V and 0 bases at J, leaving 5 bases unmatched. CDR1 and CDR2 (germline): MGHRA, YSYEKL. This CDR3 is CASSHPTGDSNQPQHF. The CDR3 nucleotides are TGCGCCAGCAGCCACCCCACAGGGGATAGCAATCAGCCCCAGCATTTT.

The chain employs TRBV19 and TRBJ2-5, with TRBD2 identical over 8 bases. With 0 bases clipped from V and 5 bases from J, the junction kept 11 bases outside the gene matches. The CDR3 extends over 17 amino acids. Germline V CDR1 and CDR2: LNHDA, SQIVND (reference sequence). The CDR3 sequence is CASSIDLSGGDIETQYF. CDR3 sequence (DNA): TGTGCCAGTAGTATAGATCTATCGGGAGGGGATATCGAGACCCAGTACTTC.

The chain employs TRBV29-1 and TRBJ1-2; 9 bases agree with TRBD1. V was pared by 7 bases and J by 6 bases, with 6 bases of the junction left unmatched. The germline CDR1 and CDR2 sequences are SQVTM and ANQGSEA. The CDR3 is 12 amino acids. The CDR3 DNA reads as TGCAGCGGGGACAGGGAAGGGGATGGCTACACCTTC. Residues: CSGDREGDGYTF.

This chain uses TRBV30 with TRBJ2-7, with D possibly matching TRBD1 (6 bases). Trimming cost V 5 bases and J 2 bases, with 13 bases left between them. This CDR3 spans 13 amino acids. Germline lookup yields CDR1 GTSNPN and CDR2 SVGIG (reference sequence). The CDR3 sequence: CAWATGTTYEQYF. In DNA, the CDR3 is TGTGCCTGGGCCACCGGGACAACCTACGAGCAGTACTTC.

This clonotype showed up just a few times. J is TRBJ2-1 and V is TRBV5-1; D gene ambiguous. The CDR3 runs 13 residues. Trimming shortened V by 2 bases and J by 10 bases, and 13 bases separated the two germline ends. CDR1 SGHRS and CDR2 YFSETQ come from the germline V gene. CDR3 in amino acids: CASSFYPPSEQFF. The CDR3 DNA reads as TGCGCCAGCAGCTTCTACCCCCCATCCGAGCAGTTCTTC.